This T cell receptor beta chain was identified during a study of T cells in localized non-small cell lung cancer. CDR3 length equals 16 residues. CDR1 and CDR2 from the germline V gene are SGDLS and YYNGEE. V shed 4 bases, J shed 6 bases, and the junction held 12 bases outside the gene matches. Here immunoSEQ multiplex PCR was the method, and the copy in TCRdb shows in-frame clones only, minus some. The data hold approximately 60,000 clones, with about nine tenths observed a single time. Worth noting for this clone: The antigen is undetermined.

Study-wide results and caveats: Uninvolved adjacent lung had more T cell clonality than any other tissue, topping tumor. Adjacent lung exhibited a median of 57 among the 100 most abundant tumor clones.

This clonotype was obtained from a woman aged 40 to 75 with stage I lung adenocarcinoma. The chain joins TRBV9 to TRBJ1-1; 10 bases match TRBD1. The sequencing used peripheral blood, collected before any cancer treatment. The CDR3 region has the DNA TGTGCCAGCAGCCCAAGACAGGGGGCGACGGAATCTGAAGCTTTCTTT. Translated, it gives CASSPRQGATESEAFF.